These T cell receptor beta chains were read from a single sample in a study of cytomegalovirus exposure and HLA in healthy donors. Method: immunoSEQ multiplex PCR; TCRdb's copy keeps in-frame clones and lacks some. The sample records approximately 210,000 clones, about nine tenths being singletons. The sample was PBMCs. Source of these receptors: a man in his thirties or forties in good health and CMV-seronegative. Both conserved end residues are part of each CDR3. Each record gives: V gene, J gene, D gene, clone size, CDR3 protein, CDR3 DNA. A D gene is named only where the DNA matches it firmly. A row's size may be missing; if present it is once, few, many or a size class.

TRBV18,TRBJ2-6,.,.,CASSPVGRRASGANVLTF,TGTGCCAGCTCACCAGTGGGAAGGAGGGCCTCTGGGGCCAACGTCCTGACTTTC
TRBV2,TRBJ2-3,TRBD2,.,CASSEGLAGGPGYF,TGTGCCAGCAGTGAGGGGCTAGCGGGGGGGCCGGGGTATTTT
TRBV5-6,TRBJ1-2,.,.,CASSLAGGINYGYTF,TGTGCCAGCAGCTTGGCCGGAGGGATTAACTATGGCTACACCTTC
TRBV27,TRBJ1-2,.,.,CASSFISDSNYGYTF,TGTGCCAGCAGTTTCATCTCAGATTCTAACTATGGCTACACCTTC
TRBV6-1,TRBJ1-3,TRBD1,.,CASSDSGTGLGDTIYF,TGTGCCAGCAGTGATTCCGGGACAGGGCTAGGGGACACCATATATTTT
TRBV6-6,TRBJ1-5,TRBD1,.,CAGTGGDNQPQHF,TGTGCCGGTACAGGGGGCGACAATCAGCCCCAGCATTTT
TRBV11-3,TRBJ2-7,TRBD1,.,CASSSTGKNYEQYF,TGTGCCAGCAGCTCGACAGGGAAAAACTACGAGCAGTACTTC
TRBV28,TRBJ1-5,TRBD1,once,CASSRPGQGGQPQHF,TGTGCCAGCAGCCGACCCGGACAGGGAGGTCAGCCCCAGCATTTT
TRBV2,TRBJ1-5,.,.,CASSDNRNIGQPQHF,TGTGCCAGCAGTGATAACAGGAATATTGGTCAGCCCCAGCATTTT
TRBV6-5,TRBJ2-7,TRBD1,.,CATLPRQGLYEQYF,TGTGCCACCCTCCCGAGACAGGGGCTTTACGAGCAGTACTTC
TRBV7-9,TRBJ1-6,.,.,CASSPREYNSPLHF,TGTGCCAGCAGCCCCCGGGAATATAATTCACCCCTCCACTTT
TRBV4-1,TRBJ2-2,TRBD2,.,CASSQRPSSGHTGELFF,TGCGCCAGCAGTCAGAGGCCTTCTAGCGGCCACACCGGGGAGCTGTTTTTT
TRBV4-1,TRBJ2-1,TRBD2,once,CASSQVSGRAINEQFF,TGCGCCAGCAGCCAAGTTTCCGGGAGGGCCATCAATGAGCAGTTCTTC
TRBV7-9,TRBJ1-2,.,once,CASSARGLVGTF,TGTGCCAGCAGCGCACGAGGCCTCGTCGGGACCTTC
TRBV7-9,TRBJ2-7,.,.,CASSLTQGYYEQYF,TGTGCCAGCAGCTTAACTCAGGGGTACTACGAGCAGTACTTC
TRBV5-3,TRBJ2-3,TRBD2,.,CARSPIKREGRDTQYF,TGTGCCAGAAGCCCTATTAAGCGGGAGGGCCGAGATACGCAGTATTTT
TRBV28,TRBJ1-5,TRBD1,.,CASSAKDRGNNQPQHF,TGTGCCAGCAGCGCCAAGGACAGGGGGAACAATCAGCCCCAGCATTTT
TRBV27,TRBJ2-2,TRBD2,.,CASSLSFGAGGPNTGELFF,TGTGCCAGCAGTTTATCGTTTGGGGCGGGGGGACCGAACACCGGGGAGCTGTTTTTT
TRBV7-9,TRBJ1-2,TRBD1,.,CSSSLQGVPNYGYTF,TGTTCCAGCAGCTTACAGGGGGTTCCTAACTATGGCTACACCTTC
TRBV29-1,TRBJ1-4,.,.,CSVADRTTNEKLFF,TGCAGCGTGGCCGACAGGACAACTAATGAAAAACTGTTTTTT
TRBV7-2,TRBJ2-7,.,few,CASSRGLTYEQYF,TGTGCCAGCAGCCGAGGGCTGACGTACGAGCAGTACTTC
TRBV6-1,TRBJ2-3,.,.,CASSAGVSTDTQYF,TGTGCCAGCAGTGCGGGGGTTAGCACAGATACGCAGTATTTT
TRBV9,TRBJ1-2,.,.,CASSTRERYGYTF,TGTGCCAGCAGCACGAGGGAACGGTATGGCTACACCTTC
TRBV29-1,TRBJ2-1,TRBD2,few,CSVEDHLAGELGEQFF,TGCAGCGTTGAAGATCACCTAGCGGGAGAGCTCGGGGAGCAGTTCTTC
TRBV21-1,TRBJ2-2,.,.,CASTIGGGTGELFF,TGTGCCAGCACTATCGGAGGAGGTACCGGGGAGCTGTTTTTT
TRBV11-2,TRBJ2-3,.,.,CASSSRARDTQYF,TGTGCCAGCAGCTCGCGTGCCCGAGATACGCAGTATTTT
TRBV7-9,TRBJ2-5,.,.,CASSLSEQPQETQYF,TGTGCCAGCAGCTTAAGTGAACAGCCCCAAGAGACCCAGTACTTC
TRBV6-1,TRBJ2-5,TRBD1,.,CASSEEGQGGVQETQYF,TGTGCCAGCAGTGAAGAGGGACAGGGGGGGGTCCAAGAGACCCAGTACTTC
TRBV4-1,TRBJ1-5,.,.,CASSQLARGSNQPQHF,TGCGCCAGCAGCCAGCTGGCCAGGGGTAGCAATCAGCCCCAGCATTTT
TRBV18,TRBJ1-1,.,.,CASSPHPIGTEAFF,TGTGCCAGCTCACCTCACCCCATCGGCACTGAAGCTTTCTTT
TRBV27,TRBJ2-4,TRBD2,.,CASSSGLNSQYF,TGTGCCAGCAGTTCGGGACTAAACAGTCAGTACTTC
TRBV7-2,TRBJ2-5,.,.,CASSLDQVQETQYF,TGTGCCAGCAGCTTAGACCAGGTTCAAGAGACCCAGTACTTC
TRBV10-1,TRBJ2-2,.,.,CASLGTGELFF,TGCGCCAGCCTAGGTACCGGGGAGCTGTTTTTT
TRBV7-6,TRBJ1-6,.,.,CASSSVRGWNSPLHF,TGTGCCAGCAGCTCCGTCAGGGGTTGGAATTCACCCCTCCACTTT
TRBV6-5,TRBJ2-2,TRBD2,medium-sized,CASNQRESGELFF,TGTGCCAGCAACCAGCGGGAGTCCGGGGAGCTGTTTTTT
TRBV5-1,TRBJ2-1,.,.,CASSGARRSRGLSSYNEQFF,TGCGCCAGCAGTGGAGCTCGGAGGTCCAGGGGCCTCAGCTCCTACAATGAGCAGTTCTTC
TRBV7-8,TRBJ2-1,.,once,CASSSTEEQFF,TGTGCCAGCAGCTCCACTGAAGAGCAGTTCTTC
TRBV11-2,TRBJ2-5,.,.,CASSPPPGGETQYF,TGTGCCAGCAGCCCACCCCCAGGGGGGGAGACCCAGTACTTC
TRBV28,TRBJ1-1,TRBD1,.,CASSIGQGRAFF,TGTGCCAGCAGTATCGGACAGGGCAGGGCTTTCTTT
TRBV5-6,TRBJ1-1,TRBD1,.,CASSFGTVNTEAFF,TGTGCCAGCAGCTTTGGGACAGTGAACACTGAAGCTTTCTTT